The T cell receptor (beta chain) under discussion was sequenced for a study of cytomegalovirus exposure and HLA in healthy donors. About the research overall: Of about 400 genotyped donors, around 84% clustered with self-reported Caucasian donors.

The PCR made use of 60 Vbeta and 13 Jbeta primers. Clones were sequenced by immunoSEQ multiplex PCR, and TCRdb holds only the in-frame ones, with some missing. The data contain roughly 150,000 clones, roughly 82% of them singletons. The ends lost 7 bases at V and 4 bases at J; junction bases unmatched: 7. Germline CDR1 and CDR2: LNHDA and SQIVND (reference sequence). This CDR3 has 14 residues. The study's findings and limits: Later analysis identified a missense DCLRE1C variant that was linked to TCR beta V- and J-gene trimming. Certain sequence variants were highly shared and formed a cluster, and this cluster was likely a sequencing artifact.

Concerning this clone itself: Its antigen is unknown.

This clonotype was sampled from a man aged 25 to 45 in good health and CMV-seronegative. The material sequenced was PBMCs. The rearrangement uses TRBV19 and TRBJ2-1; 7 bases align to TRBD2. The CDR3 loop is CASNRAGDYNEQFF. The CDR3, as DNA: TGTGCCAGTAATAGGGCGGGGGATTACAATGAGCAGTTCTTC.